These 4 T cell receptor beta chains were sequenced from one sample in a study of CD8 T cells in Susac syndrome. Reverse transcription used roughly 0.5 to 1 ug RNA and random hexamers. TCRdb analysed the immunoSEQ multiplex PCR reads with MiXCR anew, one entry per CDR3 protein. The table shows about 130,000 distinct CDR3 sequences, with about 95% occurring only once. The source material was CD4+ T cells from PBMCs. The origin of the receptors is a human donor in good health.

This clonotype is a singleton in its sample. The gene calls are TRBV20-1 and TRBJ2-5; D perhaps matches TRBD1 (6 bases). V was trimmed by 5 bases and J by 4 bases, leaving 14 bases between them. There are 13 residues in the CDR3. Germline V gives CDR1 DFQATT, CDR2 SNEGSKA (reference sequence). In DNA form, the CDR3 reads TGCAGTGCTTTACCGGGACACACAGAGACCCAGTACTTC. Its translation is CSALPGHTETQYF.

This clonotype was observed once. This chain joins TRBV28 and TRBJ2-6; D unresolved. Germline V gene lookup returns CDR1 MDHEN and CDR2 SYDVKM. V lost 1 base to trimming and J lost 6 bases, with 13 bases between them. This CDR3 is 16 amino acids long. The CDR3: CASSLLDTSSANVLTF. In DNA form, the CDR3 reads TGTGCCAGCAGTTTATTAGACACCTCCTCGGCCAACGTCCTGACTTTC.

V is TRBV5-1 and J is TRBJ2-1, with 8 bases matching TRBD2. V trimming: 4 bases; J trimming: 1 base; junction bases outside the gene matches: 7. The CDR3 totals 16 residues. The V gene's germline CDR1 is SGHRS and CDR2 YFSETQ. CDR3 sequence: CASSGGGPGSYNEQFF. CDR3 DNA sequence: TGCGCCAGCAGCGGCGGGGGGCCTGGGTCCTACAATGAGCAGTTCTTC.

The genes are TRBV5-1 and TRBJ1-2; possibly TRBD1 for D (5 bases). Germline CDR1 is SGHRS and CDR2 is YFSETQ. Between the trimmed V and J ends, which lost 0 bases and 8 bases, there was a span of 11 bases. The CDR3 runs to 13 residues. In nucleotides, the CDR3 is TGCGCCAGCAGCTTGGCGGGGCTGAGCGGCTACACCTTC. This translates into CASSLAGLSGYTF.